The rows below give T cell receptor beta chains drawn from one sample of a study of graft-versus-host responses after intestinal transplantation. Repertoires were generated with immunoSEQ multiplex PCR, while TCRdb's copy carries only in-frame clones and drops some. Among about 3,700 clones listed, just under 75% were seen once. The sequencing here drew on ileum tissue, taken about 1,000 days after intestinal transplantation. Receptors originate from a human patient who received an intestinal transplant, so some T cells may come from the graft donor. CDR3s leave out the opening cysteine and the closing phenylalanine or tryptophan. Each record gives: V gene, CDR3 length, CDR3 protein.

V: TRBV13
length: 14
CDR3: ASSLRPGVLGYEQY

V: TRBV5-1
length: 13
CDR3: ASSFGLDRDNGYT

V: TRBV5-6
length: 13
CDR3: ASSSKREPYNEQF

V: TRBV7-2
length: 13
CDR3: ASSLGGGPQETQY

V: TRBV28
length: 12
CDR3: ASKTQMSNQPQH

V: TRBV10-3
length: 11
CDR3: ATRGGALDTQY

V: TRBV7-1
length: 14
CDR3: ASSHGPQSRANVLT

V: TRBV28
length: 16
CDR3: ASSLRTSGGSFTDTQY

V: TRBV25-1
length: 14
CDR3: ASSSLTGGTQETQY

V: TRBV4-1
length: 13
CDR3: ASSPRHPQYTEAF

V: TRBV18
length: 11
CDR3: ASSPAVTDTQY

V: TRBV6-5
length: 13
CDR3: ASSLGGIGQETQY

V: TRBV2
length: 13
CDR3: ASSGGTGGNQPQH

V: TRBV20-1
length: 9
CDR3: SAEDIDEQF